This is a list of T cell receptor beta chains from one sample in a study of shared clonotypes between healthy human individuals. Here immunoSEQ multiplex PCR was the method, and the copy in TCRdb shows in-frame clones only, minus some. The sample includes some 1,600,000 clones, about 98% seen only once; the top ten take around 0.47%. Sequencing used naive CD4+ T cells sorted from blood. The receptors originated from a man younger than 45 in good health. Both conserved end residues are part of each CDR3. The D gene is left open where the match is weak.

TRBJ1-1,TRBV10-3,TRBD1,CAISRQGNTEAFF,TGTGCCATCAGTAGACAGGGGAACACTGAAGCTTTCTTT
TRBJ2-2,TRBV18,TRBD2,CASSPLAGGNTGELFF,TGTGCCAGCTCACCACTAGCGGGAGGAAACACCGGGGAGCTGTTTTTT
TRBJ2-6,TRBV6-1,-,CASSAYKGPGANVLTF,TGTGCCAGCAGTGCTTACAAAGGACCTGGGGCCAACGTCCTGACTTTC
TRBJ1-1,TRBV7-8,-,CASSLPSSRPRVGEAFF,TGTGCCAGCAGCTTACCCTCCTCCCGCCCCAGGGTTGGGGAAGCTTTCTTT
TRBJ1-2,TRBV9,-,CASSASERADAGANYGYTF,TGTGCCAGCAGCGCATCGGAGCGGGCAGACGCAGGAGCTAACTATGGCTACACCTTC
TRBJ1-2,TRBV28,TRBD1,CASTMGQGFYHTF,TGTGCCAGCACCATGGGACAGGGGTTTTACCACACCTTC
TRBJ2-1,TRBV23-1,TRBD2,CASSQYPSRTSQFF,TGCGCCAGCAGTCAATACCCATCCCGGACTAGCCAGTTCTTC
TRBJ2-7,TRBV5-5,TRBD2,CASSPVPSGNYEQYF,TGTGCCAGCAGCCCAGTTCCCAGCGGGAACTACGAGCAGTACTTC
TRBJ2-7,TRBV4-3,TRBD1,CASSQTGQGPYEQYF,TGCGCCAGCAGCCAAACGGGACAGGGGCCCTACGAGCAGTACTTC
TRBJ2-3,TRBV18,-,CASSPLYTGLITDTQYF,TGTGCCAGCTCACCTCTATATACGGGATTAATTACAGATACGCAGTATTTT
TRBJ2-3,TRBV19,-,CASSSVPGGTQYF,TGTGCCAGTAGTAGCGTACCCGGGGGTACGCAGTATTTT
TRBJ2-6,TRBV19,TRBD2,CASSPLAGNSGANVLTF,TGTGCCAGTAGTCCTTTAGCGGGTAACTCTGGGGCCAACGTCCTGACTTTC
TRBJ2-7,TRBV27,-,CASGRPPPGEQYF,TGTGCCAGCGGCAGGCCCCCGCCAGGCGAGCAGTACTTC
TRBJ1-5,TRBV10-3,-,CAISEGQRNQPQHF,TGTGCCATCAGTGAAGGACAACGCAATCAGCCCCAGCATTTT